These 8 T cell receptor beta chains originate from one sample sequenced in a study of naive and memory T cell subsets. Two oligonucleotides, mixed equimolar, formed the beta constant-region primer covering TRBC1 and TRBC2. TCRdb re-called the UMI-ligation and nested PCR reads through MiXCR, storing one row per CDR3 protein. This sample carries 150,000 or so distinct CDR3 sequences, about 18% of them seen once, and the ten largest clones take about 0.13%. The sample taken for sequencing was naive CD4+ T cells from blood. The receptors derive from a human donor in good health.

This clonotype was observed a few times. The chain's CDR3 is CSARATSGVYNEQFF. CDR3 coding DNA: TGCAGTGCTAGAGCCACTAGCGGAGTCTACAATGAGCAGTTCTTC. This sequence joins TRBV20-1 and TRBJ2-1, with 8 positions matching TRBD2. V shed 1 base, J shed 3 bases, and the junction held 5 bases outside the gene matches. The CDR3 is made up of 15 amino acids. CDR1 and CDR2 (germline): DFQATT, SNEGSKA (reference sequence).

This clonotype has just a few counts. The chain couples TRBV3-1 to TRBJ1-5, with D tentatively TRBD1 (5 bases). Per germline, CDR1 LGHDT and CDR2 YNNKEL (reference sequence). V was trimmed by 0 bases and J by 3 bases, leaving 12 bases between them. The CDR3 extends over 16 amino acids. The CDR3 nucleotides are TGTGCCAGCAGCCAAGATGAAACAGGTGCCAATCAGCCCCAGCATTTT. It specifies CASSQDETGANQPQHF.

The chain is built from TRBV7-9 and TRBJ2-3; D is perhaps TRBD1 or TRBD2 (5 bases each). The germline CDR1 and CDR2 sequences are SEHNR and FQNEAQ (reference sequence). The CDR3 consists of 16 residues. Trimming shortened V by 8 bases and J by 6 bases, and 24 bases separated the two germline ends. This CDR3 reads CASLPWWGKAQDTQYF. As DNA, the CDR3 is TGTGCCAGCTTACCCTGGTGGGGGAAAGCGCAGGATACGCAGTATTTT.

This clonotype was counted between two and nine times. The chain's CDR3 is CASSSAYTSSYEQYF. CDR3 DNA: TGTGCCAGCAGCTCGGCCTACACCAGCTCCTACGAGCAGTACTTC. This chain connects TRBV12-3 or TRBV12-4 to TRBJ2-7; D is uncertain. This CDR3 comprises 15 residues. Trimming took off 6 bases at V and 0 bases at J, with 15 bases between the two ends.

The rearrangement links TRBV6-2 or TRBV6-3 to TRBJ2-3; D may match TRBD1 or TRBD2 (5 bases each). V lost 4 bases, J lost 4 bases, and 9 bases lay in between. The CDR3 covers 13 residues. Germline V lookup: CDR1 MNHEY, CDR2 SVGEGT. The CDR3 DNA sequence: TGTGCCAGCAGTTTGGGGGTTGCAGATACGCAGTATTTT. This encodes CASSLGVADTQYF.

Written as DNA, the CDR3 is TGTGCCATCAGTGAGACAAATGGGGAGGGGGCAGGAAGGAATGAGCAGTTCTTC. It codes for CAISETNGEGAGRNEQFF. V gene TRBV10-3 combines with J gene TRBJ2-1; D possibly matches TRBD1 or TRBD2 (7 bases each). V dropped 2 bases and J dropped 7 bases, with 24 bases sitting between them. The CDR3 covers 18 residues. Germline CDR1 ENHRY, CDR2 SYGVKD.

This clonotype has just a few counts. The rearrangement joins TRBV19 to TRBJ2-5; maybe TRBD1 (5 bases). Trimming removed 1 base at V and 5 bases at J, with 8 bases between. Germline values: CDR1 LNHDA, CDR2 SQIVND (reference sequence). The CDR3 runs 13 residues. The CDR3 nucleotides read TGTGCCAGTAGTATAGCAGGGTTGGAGACCCAGTACTTC. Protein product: CASSIAGLETQYF.

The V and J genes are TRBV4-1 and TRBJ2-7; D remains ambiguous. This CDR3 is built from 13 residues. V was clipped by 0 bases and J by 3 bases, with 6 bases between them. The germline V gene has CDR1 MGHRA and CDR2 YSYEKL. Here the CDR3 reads CASSQDTVYEQYF. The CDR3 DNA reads TGCGCCAGCAGCCAAGACACAGTCTACGAGCAGTACTTC.